The 8 T cell receptor beta chains reported below all come from one sample, sequenced in a study of human thymus T cells. Profiling relied on immunoSEQ multiplex PCR, and the TCRdb table lists in-frame clones only, not all of them. The sample holds some 50,000 clones; 85% to 95% are singletons and the top ten take approximately 0.18%. Specimen: blood. The receptors come from a girl less than two years old with a congenital heart defect but otherwise immunologically healthy.

V is TRBV7-2 and J is TRBJ2-7; 7 bases map to TRBD2. This CDR3 is built from 17 residues. Trimming at V came to 2 bases and at J to 4 bases, leaving 14 bases not matched to a gene. The V gene's germline CDR1 is SGHTA and CDR2 FQGNSA. The CDR3: CASSLSSGGSGPYEQYF. The DNA of the CDR3 is TGTGCCAGCAGCTTAAGCAGTGGCGGGAGTGGTCCGTACGAGCAGTACTTC.

The rearrangement links TRBV7-2 to TRBJ1-1; D is undetermined. The CDR3 contains 13 residues. Trimming took 1 base from V and 8 from J, leaving 11 bases between them. Germline V CDR1 and CDR2: SGHTA, FQGNSA. CDR3 nucleotides: TGTGCCAGCAGCTTAGTCAGCAGGAGCGAAGCTTTCTTT. Its translation: CASSLVSRSEAFF. Full variable domain (outside the CDR3, taken from reference TRBV7-2 and TRBJ1-1): GAGVSQSPSNKVTEKGKDVELRCDPISGHTALYWYRQSLGQGLEFLIYFQGNSAPDKSGLPSDRFSAERTGGSVSTLTIQRTQQEDSAVYLCASSLVSRSEAFFGQGTRLTVV.

This clone was seen a single time. The rearrangement joins TRBV19 to TRBJ2-3; the D gene is possibly TRBD2 (6 bases). The CDR3 is made up of 15 amino acids. V lost 3 bases and J 0 bases, leaving 10 bases between the germline ends. From germline, CDR1 is LNHDA and CDR2 SQIVND (reference sequence). The CDR3: CASSMEGLSTDTQYF. CDR3 bases: TGTGCCAGTAGTATGGAGGGTCTTAGCACAGATACGCAGTATTTT.

The rearrangement uses TRBV11-2 and TRBJ2-1; 8 bases align to TRBD2. Trimming removed 2 bases from V and 7 bases from J; junction bases left unmatched: 4. Germline loops: CDR1 SGHAT, CDR2 FQNNGV. There are 14 residues in the CDR3. In DNA, the CDR3 is TGTGCCAGCAGCTTATCAGCGGGAGCTAATGAGCAGTTCTTC. This sequence encodes CASSLSAGANEQFF.

The chain joins TRBV6-5 to TRBJ2-3; possibly TRBD2 for D (5 bases). CDR1 MNHEY and CDR2 SVGAGI come from the germline V gene. Trimming cost V 5 bases and J 1 base, with 13 bases left between them. The CDR3 loop spans 15 amino acids. The CDR3 reads CASSRGARGTDTQYF. The CDR3 DNA is TGTGCCAGCAGTCGCGGCGCGCGGGGCACAGATACGCAGTATTTT.

The gene calls are TRBV18 and TRBJ2-3, with 11 bases aligning to TRBD2. CDR3 length: 18 residues. Germline CDR1 KGHSH, CDR2 LQKENI. The V segment lost 3 bases and the J segment 1 base; nucleotides outside the gene matches: 9. For the CDR3, the DNA is TGTGCCAGCTCACCGATAGGACTAGCGGGCACGGGCACAGATACGCAGTATTTT. It is translated as CASSPIGLAGTGTDTQYF.

This clone appeared a single time. The chain uses TRBV12-5 and TRBJ2-7; D may be TRBD1 or TRBD2 (5 bases each). The V end lost 10 bases, the J end lost 0 bases, and 25 bases lay between the germline ends. The CDR3 runs to 17 residues. Germline lookup yields CDR1 LGHNT and CDR2 FRNRAP. CDR3 DNA sequence: TGTGCTATCCCGAACTTCCCCGGGACCCCGAGCTCCTACGAGCAGTACTTC. Translating gives CAIPNFPGTPSSYEQYF.

This clone was found a few times. This chain joins TRBV7-2 and TRBJ2-1, with TRBD2 identical over 12 bases. The CDR3 has 18 residues. Germline lookup yields CDR1 SGHTA and CDR2 FQGNSA. J gave up 1 base and V 5 bases, and 9 bases lay outside the gene matches. The CDR3 DNA reads as TGTGCCAGCAGCCTAGAGGGACTAGCGGGCACATCCTACAATGAGCAGTTCTTC. Its protein product is CASSLEGLAGTSYNEQFF.